This T cell receptor (beta chain) was documented in a study of T cell responses to AZD1222 COVID-19 vaccine. Study-wide context: The study pooled second doses at about 4 or about 12 weeks.

In regard to this clone: Its target is unknown.

Sequencing used immunoSEQ multiplex PCR; TCRdb keeps in-frame clones, though not all of them. The table lists some 120,000 clones, roughly 89% of them singletons. V shed 3 bases, J shed 0 bases, and the junction held 9 bases outside the gene matches. Germline CDR1 MNHEY, CDR2 SMNVEV (reference sequence). The CDR3 length is 17 residues. The study, taken as a whole, reports: Spike was spanned by vaccine-associated CD4 TCRs, which were dominant at 160-218 and 743-854.

This specimen consisted of peripheral blood, obtained on day 0 of AZD1222 vaccination. The TCR comes from an adult in good health. The chain links TRBV27 to TRBJ2-3; 7 bases agree with TRBD2. CDR3 in amino acids: CASSFGGGFFSTDTQYF. The CDR3 DNA reads as TGTGCCAGCAGTTTCGGGGGAGGGTTCTTTAGCACAGATACGCAGTATTTT.